This T cell receptor beta chain came from a study of blood T cell repertoires in COVID-19. Overall study context: The samples span acute and convalescent COVID-19 from the United States, Italy and Spain. T cells, B-cell-depleted T cells, or PBMCs provided the cDNA or gDNA that served as material.

This clone was detected only a few times. Between the trimmed V and J ends, which lost 4 bases and 4 bases, there was a span of 14 bases. The CDR3 loop spans 14 amino acids. Germline V CDR1 and CDR2: MDHEN, SYDVKM. How the authors handled the data: Amplification of reference gene primers was used by the study to estimate nucleated cell counts. TCRdb's table, derived via immunoSEQ multiplex PCR, lists solely in-frame clones and lacks some. V and J calls and clone size come straight from that table; D and trimming were deduced from the DNA. Here the sample spans more than 80,000 clones, around 85% being singletons. Seattle cases were enrolled at active infection and followed longitudinally.

The sequence was collected from an elderly woman with COVID-19, enrolled during active disease. Input material: peripheral blood. The rearrangement links TRBV28 to TRBJ2-7; D not resolved. The CDR3 reads CASSSMPPKYEQYF. Here the CDR3 DNA reads TGTGCCAGCAGTTCTATGCCCCCTAAGTACGAGCAGTACTTC.